The clone carrying this TCR beta chain was recorded a few times. The record originates from a study of blood T cell repertoires in COVID-19. Study-wide background: There were acute and convalescent COVID-19 samples, and they came from the United States, Italy and Spain. T cells, B-cell-depleted T cells, or PBMCs provided the cDNA or gDNA that served as material.

Authors' processing steps: Estimated nucleated cell counts came from reference gene primer amplification. Clones were read by immunoSEQ multiplex PCR, and TCRdb kept only the in-frame ones, dropping some. V, J and clone size were drawn from that table, and D and trimming were deduced from the DNA. Among 200,000 to 300,000 clones listed, about four fifths were seen once. Sequenced: peripheral blood. This sequence originates from a woman of 80 years or more with acute or convalescent COVID-19.

CDR3 sequence (DNA): TGTGCCAGCAGTAAACAGGGAAATGAGCAGTTCTTC. Amino acids: CASSKQGNEQFF. The J gene is TRBJ2-1, the V gene TRBV12-3 or TRBV12-4; the D gene is possibly TRBD1 (6 bases). The CDR3 extends over 12 amino acids. V gave up 5 bases and J gave up 7 bases, with 9 bases separating them.